The 29 T cell receptor beta chains below all came from one sample that was sequenced in a study of blood T cell repertoires in COVID-19. Using immunoSEQ multiplex PCR, the repertoire was profiled, and TCRdb retains in-frame clones only, with some absent. The sample has 190,000 or so clones, under 85% seen once; the top ten hold 9.8%. Sequencing was performed on peripheral blood. The receptor source for this set is an elderly woman with acute or convalescent COVID-19.

The chain uses TRBV6-5 and TRBJ1-6; TRBD1 might be the D (5 bases). This CDR3 has 15 amino acids. CDR1 MNHEY and CDR2 SVGAGI come from the germline V gene. V was clipped by 2 bases and J by 6 bases, with 11 bases between them. CDR3 DNA: TGTGCCAGCAGTTACGATTGGCAGGGTAATTCACCCCTCCACTTT. Protein sequence: CASSYDWQGNSPLHF.

The rearrangement joins TRBV4-2 to TRBJ2-1, with D perhaps matching TRBD2 (5 bases). V lost 1 base and J 7 bases, leaving 11 bases between the germline ends. CDR3 size: 14 residues. Germline V gene sequence: CDR1 LGHNA, CDR2 YNFKEQ. CDR3 in amino acids: CASSQGPPGNEQFF. In DNA, the CDR3 is TGTGCCAGCAGCCAAGGACCCCCGGGGAATGAGCAGTTCTTC.

CDR3 DNA sequence: TGTGCCAGCAGTGACCCCAGATTCTATGGCTACACCTTC. Translating gives CASSDPRFYGYTF. The J gene is TRBJ1-2, the V gene TRBV2; D call uncertain. Per the germline V gene, CDR1 is SNHLY and CDR2 is FYNNEI. Between the trimmed V and J ends, which lost 3 bases and 4 bases, there was a span of 9 bases. The CDR3 spans 13 residues. Full variable domain (rest looked up from reference TRBV2 and TRBJ1-2): EPEVTQTPSHQVTQMGQEVILRCVPISNHLYFYWYRQILGQKVEFLVSFYNNEISEKSEIFDDQFSVERPDGSNFTLKIRSTKLEDSAMYFCASSDPRFYGYTFGSGTRLTVV.

The rearrangement uses TRBV19 and TRBJ1-5, with D possibly being TRBD1 (6 bases). The CDR3 loop spans 14 amino acids. The germline V gene has CDR1 LNHDA and CDR2 SQIVND (reference sequence). V was pared by 5 bases and J by 13 bases, with 21 bases between. CDR3 residues: CASSLAGTRARQHF. In nucleotides, the CDR3 is TGTGCCAGTAGTCTCGCCGGGACAAGGGCCCGACAGCATTTT.

This clone was detected a few times. This rearrangement joins TRBV29-1 to TRBJ1-1, with 9 positions matching TRBD1. The CDR3 is 13 residues long. Germline V CDR1 and CDR2: SQVTM, ANQGSEA. The V gene end was trimmed by 2 bases and the J gene end by 7 bases; junction bases not matched to a gene: 5. This chain's CDR3 is CSVETGGGDEAFF. CDR3 nucleotides: TGCAGCGTTGAAACAGGGGGCGGGGATGAAGCTTTCTTT.

V gene TRBV14 combines with J gene TRBJ2-7, with a weak D call TRBD1 (5 bases). The germline V gene has CDR1 SGHDN and CDR2 FVKESK. V was pared by 4 bases and J by 0 bases, with 16 bases between. This CDR3 has 16 residues. CDR3 coding DNA: TGTGCCAGCAGCCTCCTACAAGGGGCGAACTCCTACGAGCAGTACTTC. This codes for CASSLLQGANSYEQYF.

CDR3 sequence (DNA): TGTGCCAGCAGTCCCCACCGTGGGGGAGGGAGCTCCTACGAGCAGTACTTC. Its protein product is CASSPHRGGGSSYEQYF. This rearrangement joins TRBV25-1 to TRBJ2-7; the match to TRBD2 covers 7 bases. J lost 0 bases, V lost 5 bases, and 13 bases had no gene match. Germline V gene data show CDR1 as MGHDK and CDR2 as SYGVNS. CDR3 length: 17 residues.

The chain is built from TRBV7-9 and TRBJ1-2, with D possibly TRBD1 on 6 matching bases. V shed 5 bases and J shed 1 base, with 20 bases lying between them. This CDR3 comprises 17 residues. The germline CDR1 and CDR2 sequences are SEHNR and FQNEAQ (reference sequence). CDR3: CASSTAGGGGGNYGYTF. In nucleotides, the CDR3 is TGTGCCAGCAGCACTGCCGGGGGCGGGGGAGGTAACTATGGCTACACCTTC.

The chain carries TRBV7-2 and TRBJ2-3; 14 positions agree with TRBD2. Germline V gene data show CDR1 as SGHTA and CDR2 as FQGNSA. The CDR3 sequence is 18 residues long. Germline trimming cut 5 bases from V and 5 bases from J; bases unmatched to any gene: 12. The CDR3 is CASSARLAGGPWEDTQYF. The CDR3 bases are TGTGCCAGCAGCGCACGACTAGCGGGGGGGCCGTGGGAAGATACGCAGTATTTT.

Ten or more counts support this clone. The chain uses TRBV30 and TRBJ2-1, with 7 bases lining up with TRBD2. Germline V gene sequence: CDR1 GTSNPN, CDR2 SVGIG (reference sequence). This CDR3 has 14 amino acids. Trimming took 0 bases from V and 4 from J; bases not matched to a gene: 3. CDR3 in DNA: TGTGCCTGGAGTGTAGGACTAGATTACAATGAGCAGTTCTTC. Encoded protein: CAWSVGLDYNEQFF.

The rearrangement joins TRBV6-6 to TRBJ2-3, with D hard to call. V lost 0 bases and J 4 bases, leaving 5 bases between the germline ends. In germline, CDR1 is MNHNY, CDR2 SVGAGI (reference sequence). CDR3 length equals 13 residues. Here the CDR3 DNA reads TGTGCCAGCAGTTACTCGGGCCCAGATACGCAGTATTTT. The encoded protein is CASSYSGPDTQYF.

CDR3 amino acids: CASSVGQRSLGETQYF. The CDR3 nucleotides are TGTGCCAGCAGCGTGGGCCAGCGGAGCCTAGGGGAGACCCAGTACTTC. The V call is TRBV9, the J call TRBJ2-5; tentative D call: TRBD2 (5 bases). V was shortened by 2 bases and J by 5 bases, with 19 bases between the two germline ends. The CDR3 runs 16 residues. Germline CDR1 and CDR2: SGDLS and YYNGEE.

V usage is TRBV4-2 and J usage is TRBJ1-6; D is unclear. Germline CDR1 reads LGHNA; CDR2 reads YNFKEQ. The V gene lost 0 bases and the J gene lost 7 bases, with 10 bases spanning the gap. This CDR3 is built from 15 residues. CDR3 region: CASSQDLPGNSPLHF. The CDR3 nucleotides are TGTGCCAGCAGCCAAGATCTACCGGGAAATTCACCCCTCCACTTT.

This clone was seen just once. This rearrangement joins TRBV19 to TRBJ1-6; a weak D match, TRBD1 (5 bases). The ends were cut back, 10 bases at V and 9 bases at J, with 19 bases in the middle. This CDR3 is built from 14 residues. Per germline, CDR1 LNHDA and CDR2 SQIVND (reference sequence). CDR3 DNA sequence: TGTGCCACCTCGGGTGGGGCAGGTGGTTCACCCCTCCACTTT. Amino acid sequence: CATSGGAGGSPLHF.

This rearrangement joins TRBV19 to TRBJ2-2; maybe TRBD1 (5 bases). Germline CDR1 LNHDA, CDR2 SQIVND (reference sequence). The CDR3 totals 14 residues. The ends were cut back, 3 bases at V and 1 base at J, with 6 bases in the middle. For the CDR3, the DNA is TGTGCCAGTAGTATGCAGGGGAACACCGGGGAGCTGTTTTTT. This translates into CASSMQGNTGELFF.

The chain's CDR3 is CASSYGTAASPLHF. DNA of the CDR3: TGTGCCAGCAGTTACGGGACAGCCGCTTCACCCCTCCACTTT. The rearrangement joins TRBV6-5 to TRBJ1-6; 7 nucleotides agree with TRBD1. CDR3 size: 14 residues. The trim removed 2 bases at V and 9 bases at J, leaving 4 bases unmatched. The germline CDR1 and CDR2 sequences are MNHEY and SVGAGI.

This rearrangement joins TRBV6-5 to TRBJ2-1, with 7 positions matching TRBD2. J lost 7 bases, V lost 3 bases, and 12 bases had no gene match. Germline V CDR1 and CDR2: MNHEY, SVGAGI. The CDR3 runs to 16 residues. The DNA for the CDR3 is TGTGCCAGCAGTTATTATGGAGGCGGGAGAAGGAATGAGCAGTTCTTC. The encoded protein is CASSYYGGGRRNEQFF.

This chain links TRBV7-8 with TRBJ1-3; D gene uncertain. CDR1 and CDR2 (germline): SGHVS, FQNEAQ. V was pared by 4 bases and J by 1 base, with 8 bases between. CDR3 length: 14 residues. The CDR3 spells CASSSSQSGNTIYF. The CDR3 DNA is TGTGCCAGCAGCTCCTCACAATCTGGAAACACCATATATTTT.

In DNA form, the CDR3 reads TGTGCCTTCCTGACAGGGAGGCTGCACTCCTACGAGCAGTACTTC. It specifies CAFLTGRLHSYEQYF. The rearrangement joins TRBV30 to TRBJ2-7, with D possibly being TRBD1 (7 bases). This CDR3 has 15 amino acids. Germline CDR1 and CDR2: GTSNPN and SVGIG (reference sequence). With 7 bases removed from V and 0 bases from J, the gap between germline ends came to 19 bases.

The chain recombines TRBV7-9 with TRBJ1-2, with D uncertain. The CDR3 consists of 13 residues. With 0 bases removed from V and 11 bases from J, the gap between germline ends came to 13 bases. Looked up from germline, CDR1 is SEHNR and CDR2 is FQNEAQ (reference sequence). CDR3 residues: CASSLAAAGDYTF. The CDR3 DNA reads TGTGCCAGCAGCTTAGCGGCGGCCGGGGATTACACCTTC.

The rearrangement uses TRBV19 and TRBJ2-2, with TRBD2 matching over 13 bases. CDR3 length equals 17 residues. The junction had 5 bases not matched to a gene; V was cut back by 3 bases and J by 4 bases. Germline V gives CDR1 LNHDA, CDR2 SQIVND (reference sequence). CDR3 loop: CASSMPGLAGLTGELFF. Written as DNA, the CDR3 is TGTGCCAGTAGTATGCCGGGACTAGCGGGGCTCACCGGGGAGCTGTTTTTT.

Only one count was recorded for this clone. This rearrangement joins TRBV18 to TRBJ1-2; D not resolved. This CDR3 is 13 amino acids long. V lost 0 bases and J lost 7, with 9 bases in between. The germline V gene has CDR1 KGHSH and CDR2 LQKENI. The CDR3 loop reads CASSPPSLAGYTF. The CDR3, as DNA: TGTGCCAGCTCACCACCTTCCCTGGCTGGCTACACCTTC.

V is TRBV5-1 and J is TRBJ1-2; the match to TRBD1 covers 11 bases. This CDR3 contains 15 residues. With V trimmed by 0 bases and J by 4 bases, 2 bases remained unmatched. Per the germline V gene, CDR1 is SGHRS and CDR2 is YFSETQ. Here the CDR3 DNA reads TGCGCCAGCAGCTTGGGGACAGGGGGCTTCTATGGCTACACCTTC. Its translation: CASSLGTGGFYGYTF.

This clone has a single count. The rearrangement joins TRBV21-1 to TRBJ2-3; the table's D call, TRBD2, has no DNA check behind it. TRBV21-1 is a pseudogene locus. CDR3 length: 15 amino acids. The CDR3 region has the DNA TGTGCCAGTCCGCTCGGCGGGGGGGCAGGAGATACGCAGTATTTT. Protein: CASPLGGGAGDTQYF.

The CDR3 sequence: CASSLGTGNNQPQHF. The CDR3 DNA is TGTGCCAGTAGTCTCGGGACAGGGAATAATCAGCCCCAGCATTTT. The chain uses TRBV19 and TRBJ1-5; 9 nucleotides agree with TRBD1. This CDR3 region has 15 residues. Germline V gene lookup returns CDR1 LNHDA and CDR2 SQIVND (reference sequence). J gave up 4 bases and V 5 bases, and 6 bases lay outside the gene matches.

This chain links TRBV19 with TRBJ1-5; maybe TRBD1 (5 bases). This CDR3 contains 13 residues. From germline, CDR1 is LNHDA and CDR2 SQIVND (reference sequence). Trimming pared 7 bases from V and 2 bases from J, leaving 9 bases between. CDR3 in amino acids: CASNGGGNQPQHF. The CDR3 DNA reads as TGTGCCAGTAACGGGGGAGGCAATCAGCCCCAGCATTTT. Drawing the rest from reference TRBV19 and TRBJ1-5, the complete variable domain is DGGITQSPKYLFRKEGQNVTLSCEQNLNHDAMYWYRQDPGQGLRLIYYSQIVNDFQKGDIAEGYSVSREKKESFPLTVTSAQKNPTAFYLCASNGGGNQPQHFGDGTRLSIL.

Of note for this clone: Additional DNA sequences in this sample encode the identical CDR3. CDR3 sequence (DNA): TGCGCCAGCAGCTTCGGACTAGCCGGCACAGATACGCAGTATTTT. Its translation: CASSFGLAGTDTQYF. The chain has TRBV5-1 and TRBJ2-3, with 8 nucleotides matching TRBD2. CDR1 is SGHRS and CDR2 is YFSETQ in the germline V gene. The J segment lost 1 base and the V segment lost 2 bases, leaving 3 bases of the junction unmatched. The length of the CDR3 is 15 residues.

There are a few counts of this clone. The genes are TRBV7-8 and TRBJ1-5; D remains ambiguous. The V gene's germline CDR1 is SGHVS and CDR2 FQNEAQ. The CDR3 extends over 13 amino acids. V lost 4 bases and J 3 bases, leaving 7 bases between the germline ends. This CDR3 reads CASSSSPNQPQHF. CDR3 coding DNA: TGTGCCAGCAGCTCTTCCCCCAATCAGCCCCAGCATTTT.

The V and J genes are TRBV6-2 or TRBV6-3 and TRBJ1-2, with a tentative D call TRBD1 (5 bases). This CDR3 has 13 residues. Germline V lookup: CDR1 MNHEY, CDR2 SVGEGT. Deletions cut 4 bases from V and 6 bases from J, with 12 bases between. The CDR3 nucleotides are TGTGCCAGCAGTTGGAGGGGCAGGGATGGCTACACCTTC. Translating it yields CASSWRGRDGYTF.